This T cell receptor (beta chain) was recorded in a study of CD8 T cells in ankylosing spondylitis. The trim removed 5 bases at V and 8 bases at J, leaving 7 bases unmatched. The CDR3 runs 13 residues. Germline CDR1 and CDR2: SEHNR and FQNEAQ (reference sequence). This clonotype was recorded a few times. Via MiXCR, TCRdb re-called the 5' RACE reads, giving one row per CDR3 protein. This table holds about 170,000 distinct CDR3 sequences, around 19% found once. The chain has TRBV7-9 and TRBJ1-2; 8 bases agree with TRBD1. This TCR was sampled from a male donor with ankylosing spondylitis or in good health (not recorded which). Specimen: blood, either unsorted or a sorted T cell fraction (not recorded which). CDR3 DNA: TGTGCCAGCAGCCAGGACAGGGTGTGGGGCTACACCTTC. This gives the protein CASSQDRVWGYTF.